The 18 T cell receptor beta chains presented below share a single source sample, sequenced in a study of shared clonotypes between healthy human individuals. TCRdb's copy holds only in-frame clones and misses some; the assay was immunoSEQ multiplex PCR. The repertoire consists of 470,000 or so clones, with around 73% occurring once and the leading ten covering approximately 12%. Sequences were obtained from PBMCs. The receptors originated from a woman aged 40 to 50 in good health. Some clones in this sample may be carry-over from other donors' samples.

A remark on this clone: Other DNA sequences of this sample code for an identical CDR3. The chain employs TRBV30 and TRBJ2-7; D perhaps matches TRBD1 (5 bases). This CDR3 comprises 13 residues. Trimming shortened V by 0 bases and J by 4 bases, and 10 bases separated the two germline ends. Germline V gives CDR1 GTSNPN, CDR2 SVGIG (reference sequence). The CDR3 DNA follows: TGTGCCTGGAGTGTAGGCAGGGCTTACGAGCAGTACTTC. It translates to CAWSVGRAYEQYF.

Concerning this clone: The same CDR3 can be traced to other DNA sequences in this sample. CDR3 amino acids: CSARERDTQYF. CDR3 DNA sequence: TGCAGTGCTAGAGAACGTGATACGCAGTATTTT. The rearrangement uses TRBV20-1 and TRBJ2-3; D gene unclear. The germline V gene encodes CDR1 DFQATT and CDR2 SNEGSKA (reference sequence). Trimming took 0 bases from V and 6 from J, leaving 4 bases between them. The CDR3 extends over 11 amino acids.

The V gene is TRBV28, the J gene TRBJ1-2; D gene ambiguous. V was pared by 1 base and J by 3 bases, with 9 bases between. Looked up from germline, CDR1 is MDHEN and CDR2 is SYDVKM. This CDR3 has 14 amino acids. CDR3 nucleotide sequence: TGTGCCAGCAGTTTATCGGGGTTCGACTATGGCTACACCTTC. Translation gives CASSLSGFDYGYTF.

The chain joins TRBV7-9 to TRBJ2-5; 7 nucleotides line up with TRBD1. The ends lost 5 bases at V and 4 bases at J; junction bases unmatched: 10. The CDR3 contains 15 residues. Germline V gives CDR1 SEHNR, CDR2 FQNEAQ (reference sequence). CDR3 amino acids: CASSHRDRGRETQYF. The CDR3 DNA sequence: TGTGCCAGCAGCCACCGGGACAGAGGGCGAGAGACCCAGTACTTC. The full variable domain, with the rest looked up from reference TRBV7-9 and TRBJ2-5, is DTGVSQNPRHKITKRGQNVTFRCDPISEHNRLYWYRQTLGQGPEFLTYFQNEAQLEKSRLLSDRFSAERPKGSFSTLEIQRTEQGDSAMYLCASSHRDRGRETQYFGPGTRLLVL.

This clone was observed once. The rearrangement links TRBV27 to TRBJ1-1, with D possibly being TRBD1 (5 bases). V gave up 3 bases and J gave up 3 bases, with 8 bases separating them. Germline CDR1 reads MNHEY; CDR2 reads SMNVEV (reference sequence). The CDR3 consists of 13 residues. The CDR3 DNA sequence: TGTGCCAGCAGTTTTTGGGGGGACACTGAAGCTTTCTTT. Translating gives CASSFWGDTEAFF.

The V gene is TRBV5-4, the J gene TRBJ2-3; no reliable D call. The CDR3 sequence is 14 residues long. Per germline, CDR1 SGHNT and CDR2 YYREEE (reference sequence). V was cut by 4 bases and J by 6 bases, with 15 bases left in between. The CDR3 DNA reads as TGTGCCAGCAGCCCCGACTTGGGGTTCGATACGCAGTATTTT. It codes for CASSPDLGFDTQYF.

The chain employs TRBV19 and TRBJ1-3; perhaps TRBD1 as D (6 bases). The CDR3 is made up of 14 amino acids. Germline values: CDR1 LNHDA, CDR2 SQIVND (reference sequence). The germline V and J ends were trimmed by 4 bases and 0 bases, with 7 bases remaining between them. CDR3 loop: CASSRDNSGNTIYF. CDR3 nucleotides: TGTGCCAGTAGTAGGGACAACTCTGGAAACACCATATATTTT. Supplemented by reference TRBV19 and TRBJ1-3, the full variable domain reads DGGITQSPKYLFRKEGQNVTLSCEQNLNHDAMYWYRQDPGQGLRLIYYSQIVNDFQKGDIAEGYSVSREKKESFPLTVTSAQKNPTAFYLCASSRDNSGNTIYFGEGSWLTVV.

Note on this clone: Other nucleotide sequences from this sample produce the same CDR3. This chain links TRBV19 with TRBJ2-7, with D possibly TRBD1 on 5 matching bases. Trimming left V 3 bases short and J 5 bases short, with 11 bases between. This CDR3 spans 13 amino acids. In germline, CDR1 is LNHDA, CDR2 SQIVND (reference sequence). In DNA form, the CDR3 reads TGTGCCAGTAGTATCGGGCAGGGCAACGAGCAGTACTTC. Protein product: CASSIGQGNEQYF.

The chain carries TRBV7-2 and TRBJ2-7; D is possibly TRBD2 (5 bases). The germline V and J ends were trimmed by 0 bases and 9 bases, with 12 bases remaining between them. This CDR3 contains 13 residues. Per the germline V gene, CDR1 is SGHTA and CDR2 is FQGNSA. CDR3: CASSLADGKPQYF. DNA for the CDR3: TGTGCCAGCAGCTTAGCTGACGGGAAACCGCAGTACTTC.

This rearrangement joins TRBV2 to TRBJ2-1; D uncertain. The V and J ends lost 7 bases and 4 bases respectively, with 11 bases between them. CDR1 and CDR2 (germline): SNHLY, FYNNEI. There are 13 residues in the CDR3. The CDR3, as DNA: TGTGCCAGCACCCGAACCACTTACAATGAGCAGTTCTTC. Amino acid sequence: CASTRTTYNEQFF.

This chain joins TRBV25-1 and TRBJ2-2, with 9 bases fitting TRBD2. The CDR3 has 17 amino acids. V was pared by 6 bases and J by 4 bases, with 12 bases of the junction left unmatched. Germline assignment: CDR1 MGHDK and CDR2 SYGVNS. The CDR3 DNA follows: TGTGCCAGCAGCGGGGCGGCGGGAGGGCCGGGCACCGGGGAGCTGTTTTTT. This encodes CASSGAAGGPGTGELFF.

This clone was counted a single time. This chain connects TRBV5-5 to TRBJ1-1; no clear D gene. This CDR3 region has 15 residues. V shed 0 bases and J shed 2 bases, with 11 bases lying between them. Germline assignment: CDR1 SGHKS and CDR2 YYEKEE (reference sequence). The DNA for the CDR3 is TGTGCCAGCAGCTTGGTTCCGGGCATCAACACTGAAGCTTTCTTT. This gives the protein CASSLVPGINTEAFF.

At least ten counts were recorded for this clone. The rearrangement uses TRBV5-1 and TRBJ2-1; 7 bases match TRBD2. The CDR3 is made up of 14 amino acids. Trimming at V came to 2 bases and at J to 8 bases, leaving 7 bases not matched to a gene. CDR1 is SGHRS, CDR2 YFSETQ, per germline. CDR3 protein: CASSLLAIGDEQFF. CDR3 DNA sequence: TGCGCCAGCAGCTTACTAGCGATTGGGGATGAGCAGTTCTTC.

This chain links TRBV9 with TRBJ2-3; 10 nucleotides align to TRBD2. Per germline, CDR1 SGDLS and CDR2 YYNGEE. V shed 3 bases, J shed 6 bases, and the junction held 7 bases outside the gene matches. The CDR3 is made up of 15 amino acids. This chain's CDR3 is CASSASGSHVDTQYF. The CDR3 nucleotides are TGTGCCAGCAGCGCTAGCGGGAGTCACGTGGATACGCAGTATTTT.

This clone occurred many times. Here the CDR3 reads CATSGTRSSYNEQFF. In nucleotides, the CDR3 is TGTGCCACCAGCGGGACTAGGAGCTCCTACAATGAGCAGTTCTTC. The chain is built from TRBV15 and TRBJ2-1, with 8 bases fitting TRBD2. CDR3 length: 15 amino acids. The germline V gene has CDR1 LNHNV and CDR2 YYDKDF (reference sequence). V gave up 5 bases and J gave up 0 bases; unmatched junction bases: 3.

In regard to this clone: The same CDR3 arises from other DNA sequences in this sample as well. The chain combines TRBV7-2 with TRBJ2-7; 7 nucleotides align to TRBD2. This CDR3 comprises 14 residues. Losses at the gene ends were 1 base for V and 1 base for J; bases not matched to a gene: 1. Germline V gives CDR1 SGHTA, CDR2 FQGNSA. The CDR3 DNA follows: TGTGCCAGCAGCTTAGTACTAGCGTCCTACGAGCAGTACTTC. Protein: CASSLVLASYEQYF. The whole variable domain, remainder taken from reference TRBV7-2 and TRBJ2-7, is GAGVSQSPSNKVTEKGKDVELRCDPISGHTALYWYRQSLGQGLEFLIYFQGNSAPDKSGLPSDRFSAERTGGSVSTLTIQRTQQEDSAVYLCASSLVLASYEQYFGPGTRLTVT.

This chain links TRBV5-1 with TRBJ1-5; 8 bases are a match to TRBD1. Trimming took 4 bases from V and 2 from J; bases not matched to a gene: 5. The germline V gene has CDR1 SGHRS and CDR2 YFSETQ. The CDR3 totals 15 residues. CDR3 bases: TGCGCCAGCAGCCCAGGGGGCGAGGGCAATCAGCCCCAGCATTTT. It yields the protein CASSPGGEGNQPQHF. The entire variable domain, with the rest obtained from reference TRBV5-1 and TRBJ1-5, is as follows: KAGVTQTPRYLIKTRGQQVTLSCSPISGHRSVSWYQQTPGQGLQFLFEYFSETQRNKGNFPGRFSGRQFSNSRSEMNVSTLELGDSALYLCASSPGGEGNQPQHFGDGTRLSIL.

The chain recombines TRBV9 with TRBJ2-1; TRBD2 matches at 7 bases. Germline V CDR1 and CDR2: SGDLS, YYNGEE. The CDR3 contains 14 residues. V gave up 7 bases and J gave up 3 bases; unmatched junction bases: 7. The CDR3 region has the DNA TGTGCCAGCGAGGGAGGGGCCCACTACAATGAGCAGTTCTTC. Encoded protein: CASEGGAHYNEQFF.